The next 25 T cell receptor beta chains were all read from a single sample in a study of shared clonotypes between healthy human individuals. TCRdb's copy holds only in-frame clones and misses some; the assay was immunoSEQ multiplex PCR. The sample includes 2 million or so clones, over 85% of them seen just once. Sequencing was carried out using naive CD4+ T cells sorted from blood. Indicated subset: CD45RA+ positively selected. These receptors originate from a man in his late teens or twenties in good health.

The chain combines TRBV6-1 with TRBJ2-7; perhaps TRBD2 as D (5 bases). V was shortened by 3 bases and J by 4 bases, with 19 bases between the two germline ends. CDR3 length equals 16 residues. The germline V gene has CDR1 MNHNS and CDR2 SASEGT. CDR3: CASSELSRAALYEQYF. In nucleotides, the CDR3 is TGTGCCAGCAGTGAGCTCTCGAGAGCGGCCCTATACGAGCAGTACTTC.

On this clone itself: Different DNA sequences within this sample yield the same CDR3. The J gene is TRBJ2-7, the V gene TRBV7-2, with TRBD2 as a possible D gene (6 bases). Trimming took off 1 base at V and 3 bases at J, with 13 bases between the two ends. The CDR3 is 15 residues long. Germline CDR1 is SGHTA and CDR2 is FQGNSA. DNA for the CDR3: TGTGCCAGCAGCTTAGAGCGGGCGGGTCTCTACGAGCAGTACTTC. Its translation: CASSLERAGLYEQYF.

This clone has a single count. The genes are TRBV5-1 and TRBJ1-2; tentative D call: TRBD1 (6 bases). There are 15 residues in the CDR3. Trimming cost V 1 base and J 4 bases, with 14 bases left between them. Germline CDR1 reads SGHRS; CDR2 reads YFSETQ. The CDR3, as DNA: TGCGCCAGCAGCTTGTCAGGGGAAGCCGCCTATGGCTACACCTTC. Its translation is CASSLSGEAAYGYTF.

The chain has TRBV2 and TRBJ2-3; D is unresolved. Germline CDR1 is SNHLY and CDR2 is FYNNEI. Trimming removed 6 bases from V and 6 bases from J, with 16 bases in between. The length of the CDR3 is 14 residues. The CDR3 DNA reads TGTGCCAGCAGACCCCGCGCAGTGGGGGATACGCAGTATTTT. This translates into CASRPRAVGDTQYF. Full variable domain (outside the CDR3, taken from reference TRBV2 and TRBJ2-3): EPEVTQTPSHQVTQMGQEVILRCVPISNHLYFYWYRQILGQKVEFLVSFYNNEISEKSEIFDDQFSVERPDGSNFTLKIRSTKLEDSAMYFCASRPRAVGDTQYFGPGTRLTVL.

The chain uses TRBV7-9 and TRBJ2-7, with no clear D. Germline CDR1 reads SEHNR; CDR2 reads FQNEAQ (reference sequence). This CDR3 is 16 amino acids long. V was pared by 5 bases and J by 0 bases, with 17 bases between. The CDR3 loop reads CASSPVPQSSSYEQYF. CDR3 nucleotide sequence: TGTGCCAGCAGCCCCGTTCCCCAATCAAGCTCCTACGAGCAGTACTTC.

The chain links TRBV5-1 to TRBJ2-3; 8 bases agree with TRBD2. The V gene end was trimmed by 2 bases and the J gene end by 0 bases; junction bases not matched to a gene: 5. This CDR3 is built from 16 residues. Germline assignment: CDR1 SGHRS and CDR2 YFSETQ. CDR3 sequence reads: CASSLGGGTSTDTQYF. CDR3 coding DNA: TGCGCCAGCAGCTTAGGCGGGGGGACTAGCACAGATACGCAGTATTTT. The entire variable domain, with the rest obtained from reference TRBV5-1 and TRBJ2-3, is as follows: KAGVTQTPRYLIKTRGQQVTLSCSPISGHRSVSWYQQTPGQGLQFLFEYFSETQRNKGNFPGRFSGRQFSNSRSEMNVSTLELGDSALYLCASSLGGGTSTDTQYFGPGTRLTVL.

The genes are TRBV4-3 and TRBJ1-5; D call uncertain. CDR1 is LGHNA, CDR2 YSLEER, per germline. Trimming pared 0 bases from V and 3 bases from J, leaving 9 bases between. This CDR3 region has 15 residues. For the CDR3, the DNA is TGCGCCAGCAGCCAAGAACCAGGCATCAATCAGCCCCAGCATTTT. Translation gives CASSQEPGINQPQHF.

The chain recombines TRBV5-8 with TRBJ2-4; tentative D call: TRBD2 (6 bases). Trimming shortened V by 0 bases and J by 3 bases, and 13 bases separated the two germline ends. The CDR3 consists of 16 residues. Germline values: CDR1 SGHTS, CDR2 YDEGEE. The CDR3 here is CASSLVPGVVKNIQYF. The CDR3 region has the DNA TGTGCCAGCAGCTTGGTACCGGGGGTGGTCAAAAACATTCAGTACTTC.

This CDR3 is CATGTGGNEQYF. CDR3 bases: TGTGCCACCGGGACAGGGGGCAACGAGCAGTACTTC. This sequence joins TRBV10-3 and TRBJ2-7; 12 nucleotides agree with TRBD1. This CDR3 contains 12 residues. Germline CDR1 is ENHRY and CDR2 is SYGVKD. The V and J ends lost 10 bases and 5 bases, in that order; junction bases with no gene match: 3.

CDR3 coding DNA: TGTGCCAGCTCACCACCGGGGAGGGTCGAAGCTTTCTTT. Translation: CASSPPGRVEAFF. The chain is built from TRBV18 and TRBJ1-1; D is unclear. Germline values: CDR1 KGHSH, CDR2 LQKENI. With 0 bases removed from V and 8 bases from J, the gap between germline ends came to 10 bases. The CDR3 is 13 amino acids.

Here the CDR3 DNA reads TGTGCCAGCAGTTCTCGGGAAAACATTCAGTACTTC. Its protein product is CASSSRENIQYF. The J gene is TRBJ2-4, the V gene TRBV6-5; D not certain. The V end was cut by 4 bases, the J end by 5 bases, with 6 bases between. Germline CDR1 is MNHEY and CDR2 is SVGAGI. This CDR3 has 12 amino acids.

This sequence joins TRBV6-1 and TRBJ1-4, with 9 bases that match TRBD1. The CDR3 loop spans 15 amino acids. Trimming removed 6 bases from V and 2 bases from J; junction bases left unmatched: 4. Germline values: CDR1 MNHNS, CDR2 SASEGT. The CDR3 DNA sequence: TGTGCCAGCAGGATTGGACAGGGGACTAATGAAAAACTGTTTTTT. As protein: CASRIGQGTNEKLFF.

This rearrangement joins TRBV30 to TRBJ1-2; 11 bases match TRBD1. Germline values: CDR1 GTSNPN, CDR2 SVGIG (reference sequence). Trimming cost V 0 bases and J 8 bases; bases outside gene matches: 8. There are 15 residues in the CDR3. CDR3 residues: CAWSVSGQGAGGYTF. DNA of the CDR3: TGTGCCTGGAGTGTGTCTGGACAGGGGGCTGGAGGCTACACCTTC.

This sequence joins TRBV6-1 and TRBJ2-1; D assignment may be TRBD1 or TRBD2 (5 bases each). V shed 4 bases and J shed 4 bases, with 11 bases lying between them. CDR3 length: 14 amino acids. Germline-derived CDR1 and CDR2 are MNHNS and SASEGT. CDR3 region: CASSGPWGYNEQFF. The CDR3 region has the DNA TGTGCCAGCAGTGGACCCTGGGGGTACAATGAGCAGTTCTTC.

The genes are TRBV7-8 and TRBJ1-1; no firm D call. The V and J ends lost 1 base and 2 bases respectively, with 11 bases between them. The CDR3 is 15 amino acids. Germline-derived CDR1 and CDR2 are SGHVS and FQNEAQ. The CDR3 reads CASSLGQIDNTEAFF. CDR3 in DNA: TGTGCCAGCAGCTTAGGACAAATAGATAACACTGAAGCTTTCTTT. The whole variable domain, remainder taken from reference TRBV7-8 and TRBJ1-1, is GAGVSQSPRYKVAKRGQDVALRCDPISGHVSLFWYQQALGQGPEFLTYFQNEAQLDKSGLPSDRFFAERPEGSVSTLKIQRTQQEDSAVYLCASSLGQIDNTEAFFGQGTRLTVV.

This chain uses TRBV30 with TRBJ2-2; D perhaps matches TRBD2 (5 bases). The germline V gene has CDR1 GTSNPN and CDR2 SVGIG (reference sequence). The length of the CDR3 is 14 residues. V was cut by 5 bases and J by 4 bases, with 14 bases left in between. The CDR3 protein is CAWEEGVFTGELFF. The CDR3 DNA reads as TGTGCCTGGGAAGAGGGAGTCTTCACCGGGGAGCTGTTTTTT.

The chain couples TRBV28 to TRBJ2-7, with 7 bases aligning to TRBD1. Germline assignment: CDR1 MDHEN and CDR2 SYDVKM. After removal of 6 bases from V and 1 base from J, the junction contained 3 bases not matched to a gene. The CDR3 contains 13 residues. The CDR3 here is CASSKGQSYEQYF. The CDR3 coding sequence is TGTGCCAGCAGCAAGGGACAGTCCTACGAGCAGTACTTC.

The chain recombines TRBV18 with TRBJ1-3, with 10 bases fitting TRBD1. J gave up 4 bases and V 1 base, and 10 bases lay outside the gene matches. The CDR3 has 18 residues. Germline V gene lookup returns CDR1 KGHSH and CDR2 LQKENI. The CDR3 DNA reads TGTGCCAGCTCACCACGCGAGACAGGGGGCTCTTGGGGAAACACCATATATTTT. Translating gives CASSPRETGGSWGNTIYF.

The J gene is TRBJ2-7, the V gene TRBV9; either TRBD1 or TRBD2 may supply D (5 bases each). CDR1 is SGDLS, CDR2 YYNGEE, per germline. Trimming removed 4 bases from V and 0 bases from J, with 11 bases in between. This CDR3 comprises 14 residues. CDR3 loop: CASSQGTVSYEQYF. CDR3 coding DNA: TGTGCCAGCAGCCAAGGGACGGTCTCCTACGAGCAGTACTTC.

The chain joins TRBV11-2 to TRBJ1-3; D is perhaps TRBD1 (6 bases). Germline V CDR1 and CDR2: SGHAT, FQNNGV. This CDR3 has 15 residues. V dropped 3 bases and J dropped 2 bases, with 11 bases sitting between them. DNA for the CDR3: TGTGCCAGCAGCTTCAGGGGCGACACTGGAAACACCATATATTTT. Its translation is CASSFRGDTGNTIYF.

The chain couples TRBV30 to TRBJ2-7; D ambiguous. Trimming left V 3 bases short and J 5 bases short, with 20 bases between. Germline V gene sequence: CDR1 GTSNPN, CDR2 SVGIG (reference sequence). The CDR3 is made up of 15 amino acids. The DNA of the CDR3 is TGTGCCTGGAGGGAAGGGCCGTTCCCCGGCCACGAGCAGTACTTC. This encodes CAWREGPFPGHEQYF.

The chain carries TRBV11-2 and TRBJ2-4; D unclear. CDR3 length equals 13 residues. The germline V gene has CDR1 SGHAT and CDR2 FQNNGV. The germline V and J ends were trimmed by 3 bases and 5 bases, with 8 bases remaining between them. DNA for the CDR3: TGTGCCAGCAGCTTGTCGACCCAAAACATTCAGTACTTC. Amino acids: CASSLSTQNIQYF.

This chain joins TRBV11-2 and TRBJ1-2, with TRBD1 as a possible D gene (5 bases). The ends were cut back, 0 bases at V and 3 bases at J, with 17 bases in the middle. Germline-derived CDR1 and CDR2 are SGHAT and FQNNGV. The CDR3 covers 17 residues. CDR3 protein: CASSLDPPGAGHYGYTF. CDR3 nucleotides: TGTGCCAGCAGCTTAGATCCCCCCGGGGCGGGGCACTATGGCTACACCTTC.

This chain links TRBV28 with TRBJ2-3; maybe TRBD1 (5 bases). CDR1 and CDR2 (germline): MDHEN, SYDVKM. Trimming cost V 7 bases and J 4 bases, with 15 bases left between them. CDR3 length equals 14 residues. CDR3 protein: CASINAGMPDTQYF. CDR3 DNA: TGTGCCAGCATCAACGCAGGGATGCCAGATACGCAGTATTTT.

The V gene is TRBV28, the J gene TRBJ1-5; D is uncertain. From germline, CDR1 is MDHEN and CDR2 SYDVKM. This CDR3 comprises 14 residues. With 6 bases removed from V and 3 bases from J, the gap between germline ends came to 12 bases. CDR3 sequence reads: CASRGSEINQPQHF. The CDR3 coding sequence is TGTGCCAGCAGGGGATCGGAGATCAATCAGCCCCAGCATTTT.